This entry describes one T cell receptor beta chain. Antigen: not known. Only in-frame clones appear in the TCRdb table, and some are missing; sequencing was by immunoSEQ multiplex PCR. The sample comprises over 35,000 clones, over 60% of which are singletons, and about 10% rests with the top ten. This entry comes from a study of PD-1 blockade in classical Hodgkin lymphoma. There was relapse after autologous stem cell transplantation in every patient, and there was variation in brentuximab vedotin exposure. Study-wide results and caveats: Whatever underlies the repertoire differences (possibly disease activity or prior therapy) remains undefined.

The specimen was peripheral blood mononuclear cells (PBMCs), collected at baseline. The TCR comes from a human donor with classical Hodgkin lymphoma.

Here the CDR3 DNA reads TGTGCCAGCAGTTACACGGTGGGGGGGACCCAGTACTTC. Translating gives CASSYTVGGTQYF. The chain uses TRBV6-5 and TRBJ2-5; a weak D match, TRBD2 (6 bases). This CDR3 has 13 residues. Germline assignment: CDR1 MNHEY and CDR2 SVGAGI. The V end lost 2 bases, the J end lost 7 bases, and 11 bases lay between the germline ends.